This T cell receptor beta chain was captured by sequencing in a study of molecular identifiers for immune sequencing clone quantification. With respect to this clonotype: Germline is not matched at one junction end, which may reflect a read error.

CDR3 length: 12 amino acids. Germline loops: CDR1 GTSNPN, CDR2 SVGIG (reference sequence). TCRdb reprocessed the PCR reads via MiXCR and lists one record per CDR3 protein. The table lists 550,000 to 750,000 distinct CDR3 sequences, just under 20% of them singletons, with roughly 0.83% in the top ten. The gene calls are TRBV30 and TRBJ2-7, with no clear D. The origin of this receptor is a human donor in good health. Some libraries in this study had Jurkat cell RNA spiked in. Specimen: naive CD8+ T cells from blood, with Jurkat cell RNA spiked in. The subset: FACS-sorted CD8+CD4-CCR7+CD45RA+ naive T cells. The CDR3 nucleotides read TGTGCCTGGAGTGTACTGGATGACGAGCGGTACTTC. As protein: CAWSVLDDERYF. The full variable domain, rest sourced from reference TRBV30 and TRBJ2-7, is SQTIHQWPATLVQPVGSPLSLECTVEGTSNPNLYWYRQAAGRGLQLLFYSVGIGQISSEVPQNLSASRPQDRQFILSSKKLLLSDSGFYLCAWSVLDDERYFGPGTRLTVT.